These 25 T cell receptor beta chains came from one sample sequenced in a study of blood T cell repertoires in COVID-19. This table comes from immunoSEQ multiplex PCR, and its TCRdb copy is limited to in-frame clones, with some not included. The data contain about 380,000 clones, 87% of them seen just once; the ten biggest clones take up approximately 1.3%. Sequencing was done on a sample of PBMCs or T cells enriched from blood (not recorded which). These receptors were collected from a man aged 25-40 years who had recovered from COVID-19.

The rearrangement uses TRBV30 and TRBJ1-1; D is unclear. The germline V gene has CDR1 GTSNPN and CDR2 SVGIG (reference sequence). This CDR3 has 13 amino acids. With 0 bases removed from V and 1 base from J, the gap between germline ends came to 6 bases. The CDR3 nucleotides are TGTGCCTGGAGTGTAGCCCAGAACACTGAAGCTTTCTTT. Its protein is CAWSVAQNTEAFF. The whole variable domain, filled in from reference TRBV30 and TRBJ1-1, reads SQTIHQWPATLVQPVGSPLSLECTVEGTSNPNLYWYRQAAGRGLQLLFYSVGIGQISSEVPQNLSASRPQDRQFILSSKKLLLSDSGFYLCAWSVAQNTEAFFGQGTRLTVV.

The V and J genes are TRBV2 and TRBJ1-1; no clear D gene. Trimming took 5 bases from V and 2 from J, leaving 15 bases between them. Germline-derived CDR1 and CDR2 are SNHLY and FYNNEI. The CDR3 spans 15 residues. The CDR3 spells CASSPRGGFNTEAFF. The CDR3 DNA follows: TGTGCCAGCAGTCCCCGAGGAGGATTCAACACTGAAGCTTTCTTT.

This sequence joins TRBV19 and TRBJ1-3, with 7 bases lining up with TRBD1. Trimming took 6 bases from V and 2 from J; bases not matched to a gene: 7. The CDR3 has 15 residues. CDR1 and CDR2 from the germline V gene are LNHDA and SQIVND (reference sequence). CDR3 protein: CASRLTGSAGNTIYF. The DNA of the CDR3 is TGTGCCAGTAGGCTGACAGGGTCAGCTGGAAACACCATATATTTT.

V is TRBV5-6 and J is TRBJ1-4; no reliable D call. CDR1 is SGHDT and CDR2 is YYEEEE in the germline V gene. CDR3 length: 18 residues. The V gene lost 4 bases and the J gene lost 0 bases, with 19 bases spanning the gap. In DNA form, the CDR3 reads TGTGCCAGCAGCGTGGGTGGTCGGAGTTTTCCAACTAATGAAAAACTGTTTTTT. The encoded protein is CASSVGGRSFPTNEKLFF.

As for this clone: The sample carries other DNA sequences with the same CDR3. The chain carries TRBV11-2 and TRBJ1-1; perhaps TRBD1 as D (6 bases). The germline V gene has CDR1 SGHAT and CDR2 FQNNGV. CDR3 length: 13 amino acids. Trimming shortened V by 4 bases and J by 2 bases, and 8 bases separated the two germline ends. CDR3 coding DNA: TGTGCCAGCAGCTCGGACAGAAACACTGAAGCTTTCTTT. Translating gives CASSSDRNTEAFF.

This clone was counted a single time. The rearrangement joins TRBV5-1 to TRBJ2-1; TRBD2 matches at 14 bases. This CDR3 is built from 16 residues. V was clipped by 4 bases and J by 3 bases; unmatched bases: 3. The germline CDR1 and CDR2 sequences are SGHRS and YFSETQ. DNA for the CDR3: TGCGCCAGCAGCGGGACTAGCGGGGGCAGCTACAATGAGCAGTTCTTC. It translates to CASSGTSGGSYNEQFF.

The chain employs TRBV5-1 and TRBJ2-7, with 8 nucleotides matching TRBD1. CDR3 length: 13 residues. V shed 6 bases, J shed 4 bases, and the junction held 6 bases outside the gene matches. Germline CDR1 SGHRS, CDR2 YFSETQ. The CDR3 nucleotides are TGCGCCAGCATCGACGACAGGGGTTACGAGCAGTACTTC. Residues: CASIDDRGYEQYF.

CDR3 sequence (DNA): TGTGCCAGTAGTATTGCGGGGGACAATTCACCCCTCCACTTT. It encodes CASSIAGDNSPLHF. V usage is TRBV19 and J usage is TRBJ1-6, with D perhaps matching TRBD1 (5 bases). The CDR3 consists of 14 residues. The V and J ends lost 3 bases and 7 bases respectively, with 10 bases between them. Germline V gene sequence: CDR1 LNHDA, CDR2 SQIVND (reference sequence).

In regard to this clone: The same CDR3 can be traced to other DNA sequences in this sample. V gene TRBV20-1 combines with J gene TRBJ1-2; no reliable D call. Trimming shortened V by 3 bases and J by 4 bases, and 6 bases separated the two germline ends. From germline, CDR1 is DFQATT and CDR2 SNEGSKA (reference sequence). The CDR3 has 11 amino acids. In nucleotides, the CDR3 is TGCAGTGCTAGGGCGGGCTATGGCTACACCTTC. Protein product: CSARAGYGYTF.

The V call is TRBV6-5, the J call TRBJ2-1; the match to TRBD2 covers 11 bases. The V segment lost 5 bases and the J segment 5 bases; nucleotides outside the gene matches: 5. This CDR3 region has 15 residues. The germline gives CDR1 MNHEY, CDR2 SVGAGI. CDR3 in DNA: TGTGCCAGCAGTCCCTTAGCGGGGGGGGACAATGAGCAGTTCTTC. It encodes CASSPLAGGDNEQFF.

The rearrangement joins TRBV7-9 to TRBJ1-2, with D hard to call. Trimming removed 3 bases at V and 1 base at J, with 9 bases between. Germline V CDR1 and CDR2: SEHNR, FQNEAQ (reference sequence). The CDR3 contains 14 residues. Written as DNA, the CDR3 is TGTGCCAGCAGCTTCCCAGGACTTAACTATGGCTACACCTTC. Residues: CASSFPGLNYGYTF.

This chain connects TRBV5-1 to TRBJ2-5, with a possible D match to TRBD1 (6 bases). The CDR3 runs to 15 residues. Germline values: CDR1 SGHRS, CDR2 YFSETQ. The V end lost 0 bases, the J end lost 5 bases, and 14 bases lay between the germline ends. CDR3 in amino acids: CASSLVQGQGETQYF. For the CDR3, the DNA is TGCGCCAGCAGCTTGGTTCAGGGCCAGGGGGAGACCCAGTACTTC.

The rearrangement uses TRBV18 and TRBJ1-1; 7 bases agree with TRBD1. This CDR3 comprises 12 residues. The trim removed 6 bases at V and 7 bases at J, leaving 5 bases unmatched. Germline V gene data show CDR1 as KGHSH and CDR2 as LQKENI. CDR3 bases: TGTGCCAGCTCCGAGGGGGCAGGTGAAGCTTTCTTT. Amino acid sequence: CASSEGAGEAFF.

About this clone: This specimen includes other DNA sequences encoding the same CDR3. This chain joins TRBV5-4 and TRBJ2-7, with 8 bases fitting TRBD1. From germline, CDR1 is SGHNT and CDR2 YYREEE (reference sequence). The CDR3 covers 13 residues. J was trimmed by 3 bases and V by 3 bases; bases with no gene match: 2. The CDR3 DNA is TGTGCCAGCAGCTCCGGACAGGGCTACGAGCAGTACTTC. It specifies CASSSGQGYEQYF.

Written as DNA, the CDR3 is TGCGCCAGCAGCCAAGATCCCACAGGGTATGGCTACACCTTC. Its protein product is CASSQDPTGYGYTF. This chain links TRBV4-1 with TRBJ1-2; possibly TRBD1 for D (6 bases). The CDR3 runs to 14 residues. Germline CDR1 and CDR2: MGHRA and YSYEKL. Trimming cost V 0 bases and J 5 bases, with 10 bases left between them.

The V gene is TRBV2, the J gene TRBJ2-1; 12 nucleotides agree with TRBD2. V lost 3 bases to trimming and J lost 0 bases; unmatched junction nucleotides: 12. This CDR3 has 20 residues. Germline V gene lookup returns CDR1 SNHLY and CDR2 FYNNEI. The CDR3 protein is CASSDFPGLAGTSSYNEQFF. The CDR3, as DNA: TGTGCCAGCAGTGACTTCCCGGGACTAGCGGGCACCAGCTCCTACAATGAGCAGTTCTTC.

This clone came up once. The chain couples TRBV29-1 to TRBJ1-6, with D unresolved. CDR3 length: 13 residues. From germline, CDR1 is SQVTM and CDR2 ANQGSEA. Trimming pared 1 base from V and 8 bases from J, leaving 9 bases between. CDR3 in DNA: TGCAGCGTTGAAGTAGGGCGGGATTCACCCCTCCACTTT. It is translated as CSVEVGRDSPLHF.

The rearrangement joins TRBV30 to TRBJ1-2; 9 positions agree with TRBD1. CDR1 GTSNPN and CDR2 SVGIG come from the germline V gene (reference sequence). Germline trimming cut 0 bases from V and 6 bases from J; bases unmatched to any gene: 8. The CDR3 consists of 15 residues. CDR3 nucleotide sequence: TGTGCCTGGAGTGTACTTCGGGACAGGGCCCATGGCTACACCTTC. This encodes CAWSVLRDRAHGYTF.

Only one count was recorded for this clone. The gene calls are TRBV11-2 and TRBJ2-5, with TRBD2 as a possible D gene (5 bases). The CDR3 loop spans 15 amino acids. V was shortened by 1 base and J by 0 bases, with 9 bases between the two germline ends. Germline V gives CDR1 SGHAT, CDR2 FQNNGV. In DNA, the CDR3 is TGTGCCAGCAGCTTAGGAGGGCGCAACCAAGAGACCCAGTACTTC. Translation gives CASSLGGRNQETQYF. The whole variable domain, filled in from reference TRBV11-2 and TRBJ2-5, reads EAGVAQSPRYKIIEKRQSVAFWCNPISGHATLYWYQQILGQGPKLLIQFQNNGVVDDSQLPKDRFSAERLKGVDSTLKIQPAKLEDSAVYLCASSLGGRNQETQYFGPGTRLLVL.

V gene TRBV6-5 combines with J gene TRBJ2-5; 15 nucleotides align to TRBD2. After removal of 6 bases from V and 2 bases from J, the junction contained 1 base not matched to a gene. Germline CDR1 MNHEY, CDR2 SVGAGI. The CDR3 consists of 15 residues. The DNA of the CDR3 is TGTGCCAGCAGCGGGACTAGCGGGGGGCAAGAGACCCAGTACTTC. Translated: CASSGTSGGQETQYF.

The CDR3, as DNA: TGTGCCAGCAGTTTACGCAGGGGGGAAAAACTGTTTTTT. Amino acid sequence: CASSLRRGEKLFF. The chain carries TRBV12-3 or TRBV12-4 and TRBJ1-4; 7 bases agree with TRBD1. V shed 2 bases and J 8 bases; nucleotides not matched to a gene: 2. The CDR3 runs 13 residues.

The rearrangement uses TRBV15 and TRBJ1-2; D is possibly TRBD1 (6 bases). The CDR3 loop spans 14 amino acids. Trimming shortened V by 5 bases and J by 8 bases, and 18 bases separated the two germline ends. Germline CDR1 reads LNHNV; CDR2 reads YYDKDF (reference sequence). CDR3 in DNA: TGTGCCACCAGCTCCGGACAGAGAGGGTACGGCTACACCTTC. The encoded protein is CATSSGQRGYGYTF.

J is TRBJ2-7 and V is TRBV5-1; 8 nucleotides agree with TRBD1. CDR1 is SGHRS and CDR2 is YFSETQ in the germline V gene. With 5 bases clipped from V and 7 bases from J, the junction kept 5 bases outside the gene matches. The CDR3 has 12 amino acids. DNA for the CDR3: TGCGCCAGCAGACGGGACAGGCTGGAGCAGTACTTC. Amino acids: CASRRDRLEQYF.

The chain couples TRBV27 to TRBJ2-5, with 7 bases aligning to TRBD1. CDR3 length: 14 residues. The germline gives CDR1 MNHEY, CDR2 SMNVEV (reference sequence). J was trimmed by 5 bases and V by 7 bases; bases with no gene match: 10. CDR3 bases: TGTGCCAGCAAACTGGACAGGATCACGGAGACCCAGTACTTC. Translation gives CASKLDRITETQYF.

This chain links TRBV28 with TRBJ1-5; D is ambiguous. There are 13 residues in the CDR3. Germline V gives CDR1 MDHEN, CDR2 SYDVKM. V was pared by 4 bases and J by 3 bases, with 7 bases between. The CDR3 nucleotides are TGTGCCAGCAGTTGGGCTACCAATCAGCCCCAGCATTTT. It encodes CASSWATNQPQHF.